The source of this T cell receptor beta chain is a study of early T cells in non-severe SARS-CoV-2 infection. Across the study: The study sequenced bulk RNA from unsorted whole blood, with chains unpaired.

Study observations and caveats: Clonotype matching in VDJdb favored anti-spike CD8 responses and did not capture private and CD4 specificities.

This CDR3 comprises 16 residues. The germline V gene encodes CDR1 SGHAT and CDR2 FQNNGV. V was clipped by 7 bases and J by 0 bases, with 16 bases between them. This clonotype was detected ten times or more. Its antigen is still unknown. Individual cDNA molecules were tagged with unique molecular identifiers, the study reported. Each CDR3 protein is one row after TCRdb ran MiXCR on the 5' RACE reads. This sample has around 99,000 distinct CDR3 sequences, with roughly 11% found just once. This chain joins TRBV11-2 and TRBJ2-1; D uncertain. The sample taken for sequencing was whole blood. This TCR was sampled from an adult who was a healthcare worker with PCR-confirmed SARS-CoV-2 infection or an uninfected control (not recorded which). The CDR3 sequence: CASTQRADSSYNEQFF. DNA for the CDR3: TGTGCCAGCACCCAGCGCGCAGATAGCTCCTACAATGAGCAGTTCTTC.